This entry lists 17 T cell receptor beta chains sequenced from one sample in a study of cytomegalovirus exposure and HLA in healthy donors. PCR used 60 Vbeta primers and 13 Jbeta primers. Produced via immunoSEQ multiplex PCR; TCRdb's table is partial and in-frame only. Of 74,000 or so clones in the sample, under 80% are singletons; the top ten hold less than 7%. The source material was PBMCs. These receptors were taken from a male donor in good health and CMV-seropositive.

DNA of the CDR3: TGCGCCAGCAGCCCTGGGGGGGATAGCAATCAGCCCCAGCATTTT. Amino acid sequence: CASSPGGDSNQPQHF. The V and J genes are TRBV5-1 and TRBJ1-5; D may be TRBD1 (5 bases). The CDR3 sequence is 15 residues long. The V gene's germline CDR1 is SGHRS and CDR2 YFSETQ. Between the trimmed V and J ends, which lost 4 bases and 0 bases, there was a span of 11 bases.

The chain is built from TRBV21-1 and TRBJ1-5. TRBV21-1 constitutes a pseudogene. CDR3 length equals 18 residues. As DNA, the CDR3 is TGTGCCAGCAGCAACGCTCTGGAGGGACCCCCCTCAATAGAGCCCCAGCATTTT. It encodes CASSNALEGPPSIEPQHF.

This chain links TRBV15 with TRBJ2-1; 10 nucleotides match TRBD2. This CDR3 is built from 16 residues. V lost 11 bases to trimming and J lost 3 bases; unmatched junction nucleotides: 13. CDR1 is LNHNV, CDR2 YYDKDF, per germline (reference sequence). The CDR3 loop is CASSGGTSVIYNEQFF. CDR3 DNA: TGTGCCTCCTCAGGCGGGACTAGCGTGATCTACAATGAGCAGTTCTTC.

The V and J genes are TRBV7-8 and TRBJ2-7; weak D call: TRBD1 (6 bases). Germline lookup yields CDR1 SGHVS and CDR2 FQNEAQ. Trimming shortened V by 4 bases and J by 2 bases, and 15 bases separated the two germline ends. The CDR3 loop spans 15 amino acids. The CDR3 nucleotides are TGTGCCAGCAGCTATCGCCGGGACACGACCTACGAGCAGTACTTC. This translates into CASSYRRDTTYEQYF.

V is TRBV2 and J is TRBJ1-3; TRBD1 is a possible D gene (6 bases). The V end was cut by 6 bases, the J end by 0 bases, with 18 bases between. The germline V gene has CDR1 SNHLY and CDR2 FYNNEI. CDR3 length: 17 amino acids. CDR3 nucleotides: TGTGCCAGCAGCGTGGCAGGGGCGACCTCCTCTGGAAACACCATATATTTT. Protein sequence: CASSVAGATSSGNTIYF.

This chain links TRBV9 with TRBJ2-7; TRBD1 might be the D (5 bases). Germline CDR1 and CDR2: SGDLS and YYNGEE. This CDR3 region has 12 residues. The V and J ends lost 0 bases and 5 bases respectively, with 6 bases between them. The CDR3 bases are TGTGCCAGCAGCGTAGAAGGGGACGAGCAGTACTTC. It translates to CASSVEGDEQYF.

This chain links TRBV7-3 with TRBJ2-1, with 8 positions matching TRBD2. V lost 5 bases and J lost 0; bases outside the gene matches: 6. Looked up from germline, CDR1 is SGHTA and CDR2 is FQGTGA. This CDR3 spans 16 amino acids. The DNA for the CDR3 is TGTGCCAGCAGCGCAGCGGGGGAAAGCTCCTACAATGAGCAGTTCTTC. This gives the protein CASSAAGESSYNEQFF.

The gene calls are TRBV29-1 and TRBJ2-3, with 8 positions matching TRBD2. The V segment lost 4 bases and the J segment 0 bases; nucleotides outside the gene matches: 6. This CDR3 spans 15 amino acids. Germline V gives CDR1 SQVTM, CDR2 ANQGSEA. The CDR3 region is CSVGYLAGSTDTQYF. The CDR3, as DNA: TGCAGCGTTGGCTATCTAGCGGGTAGCACAGATACGCAGTATTTT.

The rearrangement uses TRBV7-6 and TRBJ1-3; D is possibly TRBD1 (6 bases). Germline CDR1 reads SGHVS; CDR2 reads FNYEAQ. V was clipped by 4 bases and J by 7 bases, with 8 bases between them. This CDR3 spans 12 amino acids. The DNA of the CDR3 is TGTGCCAGCAGCTCCACAGGGAACACCATATATTTT. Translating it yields CASSSTGNTIYF.

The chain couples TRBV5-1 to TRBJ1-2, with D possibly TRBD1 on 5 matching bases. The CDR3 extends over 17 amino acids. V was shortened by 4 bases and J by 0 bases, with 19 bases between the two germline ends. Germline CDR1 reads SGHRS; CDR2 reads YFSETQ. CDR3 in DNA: TGCGCCAGCAGCATTGCGGTTAGTGGGGCTTCTAACTATGGCTACACCTTC. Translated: CASSIAVSGASNYGYTF.

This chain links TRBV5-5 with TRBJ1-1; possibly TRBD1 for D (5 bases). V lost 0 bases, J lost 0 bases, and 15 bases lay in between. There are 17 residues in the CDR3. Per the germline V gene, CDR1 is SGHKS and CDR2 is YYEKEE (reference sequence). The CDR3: CASSLAGQGWMNTEAFF. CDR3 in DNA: TGTGCCAGCAGCTTGGCGGGTCAGGGTTGGATGAACACTGAAGCTTTCTTT. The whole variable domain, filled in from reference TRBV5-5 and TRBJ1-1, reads DAGVTQSPTHLIKTRGQQVTLRCSPISGHKSVSWYQQVLGQGPQFIFQYYEKEERGRGNFPDRFSARQFPNYSSELNVNALLLGDSALYLCASSLAGQGWMNTEAFFGQGTRLTVV.

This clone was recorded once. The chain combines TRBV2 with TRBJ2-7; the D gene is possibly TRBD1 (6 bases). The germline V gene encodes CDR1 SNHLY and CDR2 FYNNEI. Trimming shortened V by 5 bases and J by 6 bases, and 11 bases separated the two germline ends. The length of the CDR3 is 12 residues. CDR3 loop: CASSNQGIEQYF. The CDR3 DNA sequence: TGTGCCAGCAGTAACCAGGGGATCGAGCAGTACTTC. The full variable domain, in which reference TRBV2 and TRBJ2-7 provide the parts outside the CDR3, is EPEVTQTPSHQVTQMGQEVILRCVPISNHLYFYWYRQILGQKVEFLVSFYNNEISEKSEIFDDQFSVERPDGSNFTLKIRSTKLEDSAMYFCASSNQGIEQYFGPGTRLTVT.

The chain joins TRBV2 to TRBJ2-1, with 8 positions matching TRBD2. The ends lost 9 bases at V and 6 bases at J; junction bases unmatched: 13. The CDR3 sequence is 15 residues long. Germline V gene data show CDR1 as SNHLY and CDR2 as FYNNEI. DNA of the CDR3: TGTGCCAGGCGACTTAGCGGGATCTCCCGCAATGAGCAGTTCTTC. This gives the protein CARRLSGISRNEQFF. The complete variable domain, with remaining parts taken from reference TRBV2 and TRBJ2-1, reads EPEVTQTPSHQVTQMGQEVILRCVPISNHLYFYWYRQILGQKVEFLVSFYNNEISEKSEIFDDQFSVERPDGSNFTLKIRSTKLEDSAMYFCARRLSGISRNEQFFGPGTRLTVL.

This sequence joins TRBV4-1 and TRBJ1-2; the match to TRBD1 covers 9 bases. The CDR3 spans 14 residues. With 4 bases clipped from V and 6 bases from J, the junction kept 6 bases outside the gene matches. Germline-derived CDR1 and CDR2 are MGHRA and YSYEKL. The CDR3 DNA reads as TGCGCCAGCAGCCGGTACAGGGGGCCGGATGGCTACACCTTC. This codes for CASSRYRGPDGYTF.

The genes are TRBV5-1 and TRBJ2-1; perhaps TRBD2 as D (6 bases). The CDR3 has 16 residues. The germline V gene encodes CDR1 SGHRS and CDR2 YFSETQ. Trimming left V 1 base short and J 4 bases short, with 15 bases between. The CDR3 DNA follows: TGCGCCAGCAGCTTGTCTGCCGGGGGAAAATACAATGAGCAGTTCTTC. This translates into CASSLSAGGKYNEQFF. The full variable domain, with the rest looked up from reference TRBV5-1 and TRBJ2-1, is KAGVTQTPRYLIKTRGQQVTLSCSPISGHRSVSWYQQTPGQGLQFLFEYFSETQRNKGNFPGRFSGRQFSNSRSEMNVSTLELGDSALYLCASSLSAGGKYNEQFFGPGTRLTVL.

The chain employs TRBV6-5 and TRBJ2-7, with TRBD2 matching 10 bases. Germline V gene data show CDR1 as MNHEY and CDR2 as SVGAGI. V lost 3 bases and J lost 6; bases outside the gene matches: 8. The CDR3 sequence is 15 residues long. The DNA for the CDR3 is TGTGCCAGCAGTTATCGGAGCGGGAGGGGTCGCGAGCAGTACTTC. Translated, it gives CASSYRSGRGREQYF.

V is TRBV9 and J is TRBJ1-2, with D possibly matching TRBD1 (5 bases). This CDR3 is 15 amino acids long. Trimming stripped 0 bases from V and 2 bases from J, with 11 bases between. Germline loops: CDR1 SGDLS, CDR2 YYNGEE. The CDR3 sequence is CASSVGGDGNYGYTF. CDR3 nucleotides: TGTGCCAGCAGCGTAGGGGGGGACGGCAACTATGGCTACACCTTC.